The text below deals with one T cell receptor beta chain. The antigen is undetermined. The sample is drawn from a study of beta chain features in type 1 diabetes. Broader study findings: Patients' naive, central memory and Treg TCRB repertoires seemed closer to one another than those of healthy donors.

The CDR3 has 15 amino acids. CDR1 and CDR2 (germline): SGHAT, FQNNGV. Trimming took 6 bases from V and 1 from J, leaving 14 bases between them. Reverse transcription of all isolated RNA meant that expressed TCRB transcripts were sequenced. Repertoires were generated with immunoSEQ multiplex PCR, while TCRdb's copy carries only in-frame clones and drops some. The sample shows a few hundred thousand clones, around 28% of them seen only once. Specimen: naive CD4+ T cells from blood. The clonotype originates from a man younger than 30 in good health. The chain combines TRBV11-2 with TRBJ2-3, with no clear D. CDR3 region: CASSLLSLGTDTQYF. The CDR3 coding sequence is TGTGCCAGCAGTCTTCTATCCTTGGGCACAGATACGCAGTATTTT.